The sequence of this T cell receptor (beta chain) was determined in a study of T cells in localized non-small cell lung cancer. This CDR3 spans 12 amino acids. V was pared by 4 bases and J by 9 bases, with 4 bases of the junction left unmatched. Germline CDR1 is SGHTS and CDR2 is YDEGEE. Here immunoSEQ multiplex PCR was the method, and the copy in TCRdb shows in-frame clones only, minus some. The sample shows 130,000 or so clones, more than 80% of them seen only once. V and J are TRBV5-8 and TRBJ2-1; 7 nucleotides line up with TRBD2. The sequence was collected from a female donor over 55 with stage I lung adenocarcinoma. The sample consisted of peripheral blood, taken before any cancer treatment. The CDR3 loop is CASSRTSLEQFF. The DNA for the CDR3 is TGTGCCAGCAGCCGGACTAGTCTTGAGCAGTTCTTC.